Presented here are 21 T cell receptor beta chains from one specimen sequenced in a study of T-cell reconstitution after alpha-beta-depleted transplantation in children. It was with unique molecular identifiers that the TCRbeta library was prepared. TCRdb ran MiXCR on the PCR reads and lists one entry per CDR3 protein. The sample lists about 420,000 distinct CDR3 sequences, 15% to 20% seen once, with less than 30% in the top ten. Sequencing used PBMCs, mostly from graft donor cells, obtained 360 days after TCRalphabeta/CD19-depleted stem cell transplant. The receptors were sampled from a boy less than two years old who had a stem cell transplant for Wiskott-Aldrich syndrome, so the T cells may come from the graft donor.

On this clonotype itself: Since a much larger clone is just one base distant, this may be a read error. The chain is built from TRBV7-2 and TRBJ2-5; no firm D call. CDR1 is SGHTA and CDR2 is FQGNSA in the germline V gene. CDR3 length: 11 amino acids. V shed 7 bases and J shed 2 bases, with 5 bases lying between them. The CDR3 here is CASIEQETQYF. The CDR3 nucleotides read TGTGCCAGCATCGAACAAGAGACCCAGTACTTC.

This clonotype occurred many times. V gene TRBV10-3 combines with J gene TRBJ2-5; the D is unclear. The CDR3 runs to 14 residues. The germline V gene encodes CDR1 ENHRY and CDR2 SYGVKD. Trimming shortened V by 0 bases and J by 4 bases, and 9 bases separated the two germline ends. CDR3 protein: CAISESLGGETQYF. The CDR3 nucleotides are TGTGCCATCAGTGAGTCTTTGGGCGGAGAGACCCAGTACTTC.

This clonotype was observed once. The chain uses TRBV29-1 and TRBJ2-3; TRBD2 might be the D (6 bases). Trimming pared 3 bases from V and 6 bases from J, leaving 10 bases between. This CDR3 comprises 12 residues. Germline assignment: CDR1 SQVTM and CDR2 ANQGSEA. CDR3 sequence (DNA): TGCAGCGTTGAGGAGGGACCGGATACGCAGTATTTT. It codes for CSVEEGPDTQYF.

The chain has TRBV29-1 and TRBJ1-1; the match to TRBD1 covers 12 bases. The CDR3 covers 12 residues. The germline V gene encodes CDR1 SQVTM and CDR2 ANQGSEA. CDR3 DNA sequence: TGCAGGGGACAGGGGGCCGGCACTGAAGCTTTCTTT. Protein sequence: CRGQGAGTEAFF.

This clonotype turned up a few times. The rearrangement links TRBV29-1 to TRBJ2-7, with D tentatively TRBD1 or TRBD2 (6 bases each). Germline CDR1 and CDR2: SQVTM and ANQGSEA. Trimming removed 6 bases from V and 4 bases from J, with 13 bases in between. The CDR3 loop spans 12 amino acids. CDR3 bases: TGCAGCGTCGGGGGCGCGAAGTACGAGCAGTACTTC. This sequence encodes CSVGGAKYEQYF.

At least ten counts were recorded for this clonotype. CDR3 in amino acids: CSAIGTAQETQYF. In nucleotides, the CDR3 is TGCAGTGCAATTGGGACAGCCCAAGAGACCCAGTACTTC. This chain uses TRBV20-1 with TRBJ2-5; 7 bases are a match to TRBD1. From germline, CDR1 is DFQATT and CDR2 SNEGSKA (reference sequence). This CDR3 is 13 amino acids long. The ends lost 6 bases at V and 1 base at J; junction bases unmatched: 5.

This clonotype has more than one count but fewer than ten. The gene calls are TRBV2 and TRBJ2-7, with 11 nucleotides matching TRBD2. Per germline, CDR1 SNHLY and CDR2 FYNNEI. The CDR3 sequence is 14 residues long. With V trimmed by 7 bases and J by 7 bases, 9 bases remained unmatched. The CDR3 region has the DNA TGTGCCAGCAAAGTTAGCGGGAGGGCAGGGGAGCAGTACTTC. Translation: CASKVSGRAGEQYF.

This clonotype was counted only a few times. The V gene is TRBV14, the J gene TRBJ2-7; D gene uncertain. Trimming left V 0 bases short and J 0 bases short, with 9 bases between. From germline, CDR1 is SGHDN and CDR2 FVKESK. This CDR3 comprises 15 residues. The DNA of the CDR3 is TGTGCCAGCAGCCAAGATCTGCGGAGCTCCTACGAGCAGTACTTC. Translating gives CASSQDLRSSYEQYF.

This clonotype was observed a few times. The chain joins TRBV19 to TRBJ1-1; no reliable D call. Trimming took off 3 bases at V and 0 bases at J, with 8 bases between the two ends. The CDR3 length is 14 residues. CDR1 and CDR2 from the germline V gene are LNHDA and SQIVND (reference sequence). The CDR3 DNA sequence: TGTGCCAGTAGTATGCCGGGAATGAACACTGAAGCTTTCTTT. Amino acid sequence: CASSMPGMNTEAFF.

This clonotype was observed a handful of times. The chain uses TRBV27 and TRBJ2-7; a possible D gene is TRBD2 (6 bases). Trimming took 5 bases from V and 0 from J, leaving 20 bases between them. The germline V gene encodes CDR1 MNHEY and CDR2 SMNVEV (reference sequence). The CDR3 spans 17 residues. The CDR3, as DNA: TGTGCCAGCAGTGCCCAAACGGGAGCCCTAAACTCCTACGAGCAGTACTTC. Residues: CASSAQTGALNSYEQYF.

This clonotype showed up just a few times. The chain joins TRBV7-6 to TRBJ2-1; tentative D call: TRBD2 (6 bases). Germline CDR1 is SGHVS and CDR2 is FNYEAQ. The CDR3 length is 15 residues. The ends were cut back, 1 base at V and 4 bases at J, with 11 bases in the middle. The chain's CDR3 is CASSLGLAWYNEQFF. The CDR3 nucleotides are TGTGCCAGCAGCTTAGGGCTAGCGTGGTACAATGAGCAGTTCTTC.

The V call is TRBV6-2 or TRBV6-3, the J call TRBJ2-7; perhaps TRBD1 as D (6 bases). Trimming shortened V by 9 bases and J by 5 bases, and 17 bases separated the two germline ends. The length of the CDR3 is 13 residues. The germline gives CDR1 MNHEY, CDR2 SVGEGT. The CDR3 region has the DNA TGTGCCAGTGGTGAACAGGGCTTGGACGAGCAGTACTTC. Translation: CASGEQGLDEQYF.

The chain employs TRBV20-1 and TRBJ2-7; TRBD1 matches 7 bases. This CDR3 is built from 14 residues. Germline trimming cut 0 bases from V and 2 bases from J; bases unmatched to any gene: 4. Germline CDR1 and CDR2: DFQATT and SNEGSKA (reference sequence). The CDR3 region has the DNA TGCAGTGCTAGAGAGACAGGGCCCCCCTACGAGCAGTACTTC. Translating gives CSARETGPPYEQYF.

This clonotype was recorded only once. The chain joins TRBV11-2 to TRBJ2-7, with TRBD2 matching over 10 bases. The CDR3 has 14 amino acids. CDR1 and CDR2 from the germline V gene are SGHAT and FQNNGV. J was trimmed by 5 bases and V by 4 bases; bases with no gene match: 5. The CDR3 sequence: CASSSLAGTDEQYF. The CDR3 coding sequence is TGTGCCAGCAGCTCACTAGCGGGGACCGACGAGCAGTACTTC.

The chain employs TRBV29-1 and TRBJ2-5; 7 bases map to TRBD1. The ends lost 6 bases at V and 5 bases at J; junction bases unmatched: 6. The V gene's germline CDR1 is SQVTM and CDR2 ANQGSEA. The CDR3 consists of 12 residues. The CDR3 region has the DNA TGCAGCGTCGCGACAGGGTTTGAGACCCAGTACTTC. Protein: CSVATGFETQYF.

V and J are TRBV5-1 and TRBJ2-2; D possibly matches TRBD1 or TRBD2 (5 bases each). The CDR3 extends over 16 amino acids. Per the germline V gene, CDR1 is SGHRS and CDR2 is YFSETQ. Trimming removed 0 bases at V and 6 bases at J, with 15 bases between. The CDR3 spells CASSLAPRGVAGELFF. DNA of the CDR3: TGCGCCAGCAGCTTGGCCCCAAGGGGAGTTGCCGGGGAGCTGTTTTTT.

The CDR3 spells CAIPNEQFF. The CDR3, as DNA: TGTGCCATCCCCAATGAGCAGTTCTTC. This chain connects TRBV10-3 to TRBJ2-1; D unresolved. This CDR3 has 9 residues. With 8 bases removed from V and 6 bases from J, the gap between germline ends came to 2 bases. The germline CDR1 and CDR2 sequences are ENHRY and SYGVKD.

This clonotype has just a few counts. The chain is built from TRBV9 and TRBJ1-2; D might be TRBD1 (6 bases). The CDR3 spans 14 residues. The germline V gene has CDR1 SGDLS and CDR2 YYNGEE. Trimming took off 3 bases at V and 0 bases at J, with 9 bases between the two ends. The CDR3 nucleotides read TGTGCCAGCAGCGGCTACAGGGCTAACTATGGCTACACCTTC. Protein: CASSGYRANYGYTF.

This clonotype appeared a few times. The V and J genes are TRBV18 and TRBJ2-1; D is uncertain. V was cut by 4 bases and J by 6 bases, with 16 bases left in between. This CDR3 has 15 residues. CDR1 and CDR2 (germline): KGHSH, LQKENI. The CDR3 reads CASSRQTFWANEQFF. The CDR3 DNA reads as TGTGCCAGCTCACGTCAAACTTTCTGGGCCAATGAGCAGTTCTTC. The entire variable domain, with the rest obtained from reference TRBV18 and TRBJ2-1, is as follows: NAGVMQNPRHLVRRRGQEARLRCSPMKGHSHVYWYRQLPEEGLKFMVYLQKENIIDESGMPKERFSAEFPKEGPSILRIQQVVRGDSAAYFCASSRQTFWANEQFFGPGTRLTVL.

V and J are TRBV28 and TRBJ2-7; the D gene is possibly TRBD1 (8 bases). The ends were cut back, 5 bases at V and 0 bases at J, with 20 bases in the middle. CDR1 MDHEN and CDR2 SYDVKM come from the germline V gene. The CDR3 consists of 17 residues. CDR3 sequence (DNA): TGTGCCAGCAGTCTCCGGGGAGGGGACAGGAGCTCCTACGAGCAGTACTTC. Translation: CASSLRGGDRSSYEQYF. The whole variable domain, filled in from reference TRBV28 and TRBJ2-7, reads DVKVTQSSRYLVKRTGEKVFLECVQDMDHENMFWYRQDPGLGLRLIYFSYDVKMKEKGDIPEGYSVSREKKERFSLILESASTNQTSMYLCASSLRGGDRSSYEQYFGPGTRLTVT.

This clonotype was recorded a few times. The V call is TRBV28, the J call TRBJ2-1, with TRBD2 matching over 8 bases. This CDR3 has 18 residues. Trimming at V came to 1 base and at J to 8 bases, leaving 16 bases not matched to a gene. The germline V gene has CDR1 MDHEN and CDR2 SYDVKM. CDR3 residues: CASSLFFGAGGVIYEQFF. CDR3 nucleotides: TGTGCCAGCAGTTTATTCTTCGGGGCGGGGGGAGTCATCTATGAGCAGTTCTTC.